This is a list of T cell receptor beta chains from one sample in a study of T cell repertoires in cytomegalovirus infection. TCRdb used MiXCR to reprocess the reads, holding one entry per CDR3 protein. The data show more than 350,000 distinct CDR3 sequences, 30% to 40% seen once. Input material: PBMCs. Receptors originate from a human donor in good health (CMV status not recorded). Some clones in this sample may be carry-over from other donors' samples. CDR3s include the opening cysteine and the closing phenylalanine or tryptophan. The D gene is left open where the match is weak. Where a row states a size, it is once, few, many or the class of an expanded clone; other rows omit it.

few	.	TRBV20-1	TRBJ1-4	CSARRAGGEKLFF	TGCAGTGCTAGGAGAGCAGGAGGTGAAAAACTGTTTTTT
once	.	TRBV5-1	TRBJ2-1	CASSLVPFDEQFF	TGCGCCAGCAGCTTGGTGCCCTTCGATGAGCAGTTCTTC
many	TRBD1	TRBV6-5	TRBJ2-3	CASRGTGEDTQYF	TGTGCCAGCAGAGGGACAGGGGAAGATACGCAGTATTTT
.	.	TRBV12-5	TRBJ1-1	CASGLSRGGEAFF	TGTGCTAGTGGTTTGTCCCGGGGGGGTGAAGCTTTCTTT
.	.	TRBV7-2	TRBJ2-3	CASSLGWGTDTQYF	TGTGCCAGCAGCTTAGGTTGGGGCACAGATACGCAGTATTTT
.	.	TRBV19	TRBJ1-2	CASSVTRSVVSRDGYTF	TGTGCCAGTAGTGTAACCCGTAGCGTTGTATCCCGGGATGGCTACACCTTC
.	.	TRBV27	TRBJ1-1	CASSLPGSQNTEAFF	TGTGCCAGCAGTCTTCCCGGAAGCCAGAACACTGAAGCTTTCTTT
.	.	TRBV29-1	TRBJ2-5	CSCGGDRTQYF	TGCAGCTGTGGGGGGGACAGGACCCAGTACTTC
.	.	TRBV10-3	TRBJ2-7	CAISESPLYEQYF	TGTGCCATCAGTGAGTCCCCCCTCTACGAGCAGTACTTC
.	.	TRBV6-1	TRBJ2-3	CASSEFGGAGTDTQYF	TGTGCCAGCAGTGAATTTGGGGGCGCGGGGACAGATACGCAGTATTTT
.	.	TRBV6-1	TRBJ1-1	CASTHRGKRDTEAFF	TGTGCCAGCACTCACCGGGGGAAACGGGACACTGAAGCTTTCTTT
.	TRBD2	TRBV11-2	TRBJ2-7	CASSGRLAGGREQYF	TGTGCCAGCAGCGGTCGACTAGCGGGGGGGCGCGAGCAGTACTTC
.	.	TRBV19	TRBJ1-4	CASSHRAGDFNEKLFF	TGTGCCAGTAGTCATCGAGCCGGGGATTTCAATGAAAAACTGTTTTTT
.	.	TRBV19	TRBJ1-1	CASILNTEAFF	TGTGCCAGTATCTTGAACACTGAAGCTTTCTTT
.	TRBD1	TRBV5-1	TRBJ1-6	CASSLYRGVSPLHF	TGCGCCAGCAGCTTGTACAGGGGGGTTTCACCCCTCCACTTT
.	TRBD1	TRBV24-1	TRBJ2-5	CATSTRGLRQETQYF	TGTGCCACCAGTACAAGGGGGCTCCGCCAAGAGACCCAGTACTTC
few	.	TRBV7-2	TRBJ2-7	CASSLHSNYEQYF	TGTGCCAGCAGCTTACATTCTAACTACGAGCAGTACTTC
many	TRBD1	TRBV11-2	TRBJ2-5	CASSLGTGVQETQYF	TGTGCCAGCAGCCTCGGGACAGGGGTTCAAGAGACCCAGTACTTC
few	.	TRBV7-4	TRBJ2-5	CASSLVLTEQETQYF	TGTGCCAGCAGCTTAGTTCTCACCGAACAAGAGACCCAGTACTTC
.	.	TRBV5-4	TRBJ2-1	CASSMDGAEQFF	TGTGCCAGCAGTATGGATGGTGCTGAGCAGTTCTTC
few	.	TRBV7-3	TRBJ2-1	CASSLSGGWRYNEQFF	TGTGCCAGCAGCTTAAGCGGGGGCTGGAGGTACAATGAGCAGTTCTTC
.	.	TRBV29-1	TRBJ2-2	CSVVLGSMGVDTGELFF	TGCAGCGTTGTCTTGGGGAGTATGGGGGTGGACACCGGGGAGCTGTTTTTT
.	.	TRBV5-1	TRBJ1-1	CASSLVQGRRNTEAFF	TGCGCCAGCAGCTTGGTCCAGGGTAGACGGAACACTGAAGCTTTCTTT
many	TRBD1	TRBV7-2	TRBJ1-1	CASSGQNRGFSGAFF	TGTGCCAGCAGCGGCCAAAACAGGGGGTTCTCTGGAGCTTTCTTT
few	.	TRBV12-3/TRBV12-4	TRBJ1-2	CASTPRGVAFYGYTF	TGTGCCAGCACTCCGAGAGGAGTGGCCTTCTATGGCTACACCTTC
many	TRBD2	TRBV7-3	TRBJ2-2	CASSSRLAGATGTGELFF	TGTGCCAGCAGCTCCCGACTAGCGGGGGCGACGGGCACCGGGGAGCTGTTTTTT
.	.	TRBV27	TRBJ1-1	CASSLSSVNTEAFF	TGTGCCAGCAGTTTATCCTCGGTGAACACTGAAGCTTTCTTT
.	.	TRBV19	TRBJ1-1	CASNKGVGTEAFF	TGTGCCAGTAATAAGGGGGTCGGCACTGAAGCTTTCTTT
.	.	TRBV3-1	TRBJ2-1	CASSQDLGGNYYNEQFF	TGTGCCAGCAGCCAAGATCTCGGGGGAAACTACTACAATGAGCAGTTCTTC